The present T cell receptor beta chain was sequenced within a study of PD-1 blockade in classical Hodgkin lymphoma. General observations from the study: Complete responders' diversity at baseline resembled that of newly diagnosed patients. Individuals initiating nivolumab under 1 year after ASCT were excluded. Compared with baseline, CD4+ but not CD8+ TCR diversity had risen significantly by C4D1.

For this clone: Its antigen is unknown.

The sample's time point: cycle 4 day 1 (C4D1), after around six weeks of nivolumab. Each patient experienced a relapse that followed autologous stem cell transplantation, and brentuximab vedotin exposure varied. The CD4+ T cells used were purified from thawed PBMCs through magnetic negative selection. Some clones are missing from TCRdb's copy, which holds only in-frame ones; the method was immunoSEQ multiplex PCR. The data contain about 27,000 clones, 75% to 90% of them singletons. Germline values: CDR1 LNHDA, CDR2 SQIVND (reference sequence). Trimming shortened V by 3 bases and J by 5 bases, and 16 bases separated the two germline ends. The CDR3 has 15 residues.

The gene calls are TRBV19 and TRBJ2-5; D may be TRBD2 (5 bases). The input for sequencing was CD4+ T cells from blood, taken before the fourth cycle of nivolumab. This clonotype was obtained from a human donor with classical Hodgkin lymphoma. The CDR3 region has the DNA TGTGCCAGTAGTATCGCCCGACCCCCGGGGGAGACCCAGTACTTC. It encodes CASSIARPPGETQYF.